Listed below are T cell receptor beta chains from one sample, sequenced in a study of T cells in Graves' hyperthyroidism and ophthalmopathy. TCRdb redid the calling of the multiplex PCR reads with MiXCR, one entry per CDR3 protein. The sample carries nearly 750,000 distinct CDR3 sequences, 35% recorded once. The specimen was blood. The receptors here all came from a woman between 40 and 50 years old with Graves' hyperthyroidism. Each CDR3 is given with its conserved first and last residue. D genes are given only for firm matches. Part of the rows lack a size; the others show once, few, many or a class for expanded clones.

j_call clone_size d_call v_call cdr3_nt cdr3_aa
TRBJ1-5 NA TRBD1 TRBV24-1 TGTGCCACCAGTGACTCATCGGGACAGGGCTATCAGCCCCAGCATTTT CATSDSSGQGYQPQHF
TRBJ2-1 NA TRBD1 TRBV24-1 TGTGCCACCAGTGATGCCACCGGGACAGGACCCTACAATGAGCAGTTCTTC CATSDATGTGPYNEQFF
TRBJ1-2 NA TRBD1 TRBV27 TGTGCCAGCAGTTTGAACAGGGGGCGGGGCTACACCTTC CASSLNRGRGYTF
TRBJ1-6 NA NA TRBV7-2 TGTGCCAGCAGCTTGGCACTGCGGGGGGTCCTGAATTCACCCCTCCACTTT CASSLALRGVLNSPLHF
TRBJ1-3 few NA TRBV4-3 TGCGCCAGCAGCCAAGTACAGGGCAATGGGGGAAACACCATATATTTT CASSQVQGNGGNTIYF
TRBJ1-2 NA NA TRBV19 TGTGCCAGTAGTATAAGGACCCTCGAGGGCTATGGCTACACCTTC CASSIRTLEGYGYTF
TRBJ2-5 NA NA TRBV11-2 TGTGCCAGCAGCGATTTTTTGAGGAATCAAGAGACCCAGTACTTC CASSDFLRNQETQYF
TRBJ1-1 many NA TRBV15 TGTGCCACCAGCACCCGGGCAGGGCCTGTAGCTTTCTTT CATSTRAGPVAFF
TRBJ2-2 NA NA TRBV2 TGTGCCAGCTATTCAGCGGACACCGGGGAGCTGTTTTTT CASYSADTGELFF
TRBJ1-5 NA TRBD1 TRBV7-2 TGTGCCAGCAGCTTAGCGGGGCCAGGGGGCGGACAGCCCCAGCATTTT CASSLAGPGGGQPQHF
TRBJ2-5 many NA TRBV20-1 TGCAGTGCTAGAGGTCCAGGAGGAGAGACCCAGTACTTC CSARGPGGETQYF
TRBJ2-6 few NA TRBV15 TGTGCCACCAGCTTGGACGGTGGGGCCAACGTCCTGACTTTC CATSLDGGANVLTF
TRBJ2-5 many NA TRBV7-8 TGTGCCAGCACGGGACCAAGCCAAGAGACCCAGTACTTC CASTGPSQETQYF
TRBJ2-7 NA TRBD1 TRBV20-1 TGCAGTGCTAGACCTCGCCCACTAGGGGGCCCCTACGAGCAGTACTTC CSARPRPLGGPYEQYF
TRBJ2-7 many NA TRBV6-5 TGTGCCAGCAGTTACTCTAGCGAGCAGTACTTC CASSYSSEQYF
TRBJ2-2 few NA TRBV11-2 TGTGCCAGCAGCTTAACAGGGAACCTTCTTACCGGGGAGCTGTTTTTT CASSLTGNLLTGELFF
TRBJ2-5 few NA TRBV5-1 TGTGCCAGCAGCTCGCTCGCAGGGAATGTAGAGACCCAGTACTTC CASSSLAGNVETQYF
TRBJ1-2 many NA TRBV14 TGTGCCAGCAGCCAACCGGGACATGGTCCAGAAGGCTACACCTTC CASSQPGHGPEGYTF
TRBJ2-5 NA TRBD2 TRBV20-1 TGCAGTGCTAGACCTCGGGCTAGCGGGAGGGGATCGGAGACCCAGTACTTC CSARPRASGRGSETQYF
TRBJ2-5 few NA TRBV19 TGTGCCAGTAGTATAGGCGGTAGCGTACAAGAGACCCAGTACTTC CASSIGGSVQETQYF
TRBJ1-1 many NA TRBV10-2 TGCGCCAGCAGTGAGGGGGGTGTCACTGAAGCTTTCTTT CASSEGGVTEAFF
TRBJ2-2 NA NA TRBV2 TGTGCCAGCAGTGCGAGTGGGAGTGGTACCGGGGAGCTGTTTTTT CASSASGSGTGELFF
TRBJ2-5 few NA TRBV19 TGTGCCAGTAAACCTACACCAGGGGTAGAGACCCAGTACTTC CASKPTPGVETQYF